The clone carrying this T cell receptor (beta chain) appeared a single time. The CDR3 is 14 amino acids. J gave up 3 bases and V 4 bases, and 3 bases lay outside the gene matches. CDR1 is SGDLS, CDR2 YYNGEE, per germline. PCR employed 60 Vbeta and 13 Jbeta primers. TCRdb keeps only in-frame clones here, not all; method: immunoSEQ multiplex PCR. The table has around 130,000 clones, around 85% seen once; the top ten hold over 1%. These data originate in a study of cytomegalovirus exposure and HLA in healthy donors. This TCR was recovered from a female donor in good health and CMV-seronegative. The source material was PBMCs. This chain connects TRBV9 to TRBJ2-7; TRBD2 aligns across 11 bases. The DNA for the CDR3 is TGTGCCAGCAGCCCCGGGACTAGCGGCTACGAGCAGTACTTC. It yields the protein CASSPGTSGYEQYF.